This is a list of T cell receptor beta chains from one sample in a study of T cell responses to AZD1222 COVID-19 vaccine. Here immunoSEQ multiplex PCR was the method, and the copy in TCRdb shows in-frame clones only, minus some. The sample records 100,000 to 150,000 clones, around 85% being singletons. The sample was peripheral blood, taken on day 0 of AZD1222 vaccination. Source of these receptors: an adult in good health. Each CDR3 is given with its conserved first and last residue. A D gene is named only where the DNA matches it firmly. Size values are once, few and many counts, or a class for expanded clones, and some rows have none.

len | d_gene | abundance | j_gene | v_gene | CDR3aa | CDR3nt
15 | . | . | TRBJ2-5 | TRBV18 | CASSPMEGPQETQYF | TGTGCCAGCTCACCGATGGAGGGGCCTCAAGAGACCCAGTACTTC
13 | . | . | TRBJ2-1 | TRBV3-1/TRBV3-2 | CASSHEPRNEQFF | TGTGCCAGCAGCCATGAGCCAAGGAATGAGCAGTTCTTC
14 | . | . | TRBJ1-4 | TRBV7-9 | CASSLGLGNEKLFF | TGTGCCAGCAGCTTAGGACTGGGTAATGAAAAACTGTTTTTT
13 | TRBD1 | few | TRBJ1-2 | TRBV2 | CASRQQGSYGYTF | TGTGCCAGCAGACAACAGGGGAGCTATGGCTACACCTTC
15 | TRBD1 | . | TRBJ2-7 | TRBV2 | CASSGLGTGETEQYF | TGTGCCAGCAGTGGCCTAGGGACAGGGGAGACCGAGCAGTACTTC
15 | TRBD1 | once | TRBJ1-6 | TRBV10-3 | CAISDSGQGFSPLHF | TGTGCCATCAGTGATTCAGGACAGGGTTTTTCACCCCTCCACTTT
17 | TRBD2 | few | TRBJ2-2 | TRBV2 | CASEGTSGGSNTGELFF | TGTGCCAGCGAAGGGACTAGCGGGGGGTCGAACACCGGGGAGCTGTTTTTT
16 | . | . | TRBJ2-4 | TRBV7-2 | CASSLFTGGVKNIQYF | TGTGCCAGCAGCTTATTCACAGGGGGGGTCAAAAACATTCAGTACTTC
15 | . | once | TRBJ1-5 | TRBV18 | CASSPQGGGNQPQHF | TGTGCCAGCTCACCTCAGGGAGGTGGCAATCAGCCCCAGCATTTT
14 | TRBD1 | . | TRBJ2-7 | TRBV4-2 | CASSQPGQEYEQYF | TGTGCCAGCAGTCAACCGGGACAGGAATACGAGCAGTACTTC
14 | TRBD1 | . | TRBJ1-1 | TRBV9 | CASSPPDRDTEAFF | TGTGCCAGCAGCCCGCCGGACAGGGACACTGAAGCTTTCTTT
13 | . | . | TRBJ2-7 | TRBV4-2 | CASSHRLGDEQYF | TGTGCCAGCAGCCACCGACTAGGGGACGAGCAGTACTTC
12 | . | . | TRBJ1-1 | TRBV20-1 | CSASESATEAFF | TGCAGTGCTAGTGAATCTGCCACTGAAGCTTTCTTT
15 | . | . | TRBJ1-1 | TRBV5-1 | CASSLEASMNTEAFF | TGCGCCAGCAGCTTGGAGGCCAGTATGAACACTGAAGCTTTCTTT
14 | . | . | TRBJ1-6 | TRBV30 | CAWSFDRYNSPLHF | TGTGCCTGGAGCTTTGACAGATATAATTCACCCCTCCACTTT
18 | TRBD1 | . | TRBJ1-4 | TRBV12-5 | CASGLGPGQGARNEKLFF | TGTGCTAGTGGTTTGGGCCCGGGACAGGGGGCGCGGAATGAAAAACTGTTTTTT
15 | TRBD2 | . | TRBJ2-2 | TRBV7-9 | CASSWRESLSGELFF | TGTGCCAGCAGCTGGCGGGAGTCCCTTTCCGGGGAGCTGTTTTTT
15 | TRBD1 | . | TRBJ1-1 | TRBV5-1 | CASSSSTGSSTEAFF | TGCGCCAGCAGCTCGTCGACAGGGAGTTCCACTGAAGCTTTCTTT
17 | . | . | TRBJ2-1 | TRBV7-9 | CASSLINVRLAYNEQFF | TGTGCCAGCAGCTTGATCAACGTGAGACTAGCCTACAATGAGCAGTTCTTC
12 | . | once | TRBJ1-1 | TRBV7-3 | CASSSVQGRAFF | TGTGCCAGCAGCTCCGTACAGGGAAGAGCTTTCTTT
16 | . | . | TRBJ1-5 | TRBV6-1 | CASSDLQPGRYQPQHF | TGTGCCAGCAGTGACCTTCAGCCAGGGCGCTATCAGCCCCAGCATTTT
17 | TRBD1 | . | TRBJ1-1 | TRBV30 | CASPRGQGALKNTEAFF | TGTGCCTCCCCGAGGGGACAGGGGGCTCTTAAGAACACTGAAGCTTTCTTT
14 | TRBD2 | few | TRBJ2-2 | TRBV30 | CAWSLAGSTGELFF | TGTGCCTGGAGTTTAGCGGGTTCCACCGGGGAGCTGTTTTTT
13 | . | . | TRBJ1-1 | TRBV3-1/TRBV3-2 | CASSQDRGFDAFF | TGTGCCAGCAGCCAAGATCGAGGGTTTGACGCTTTCTTT
16 | . | . | TRBJ2-1 | TRBV27 | CASSLWPSLSRNEQFF | TGTGCCAGCAGTTTATGGCCGAGCCTCAGCCGAAATGAGCAGTTCTTC
17 | TRBD1 | . | TRBJ2-7 | TRBV7-9 | CASSSPRLQGDPYEQYF | TGTGCCAGCAGCTCCCCACGGCTTCAGGGGGATCCCTACGAGCAGTACTTC
15 | . | . | TRBJ1-2 | TRBV4-3 | CASSQEVTGRYGYTF | TGCGCCAGCAGCCAAGAGGTAACAGGGAGATATGGCTACACCTTC
16 | . | . | TRBJ2-1 | TRBV6-6 | CASSYSRGISYNEQFF | TGTGCCAGCAGTTACTCCCGGGGGATCTCCTACAATGAGCAGTTCTTC
16 | . | . | TRBJ1-2 | TRBV25-1 | CASSGWADEEDYGYTF | TGTGCCAGCAGTGGGTGGGCAGACGAGGAGGACTATGGCTACACCTTC
14 | TRBD2 | . | TRBJ2-7 | TRBV24-1 | CATSVTSGSGEQYF | TGTGCCACCAGTGTTACTAGCGGGAGCGGGGAGCAGTACTTC
13 | . | . | TRBJ1-2 | TRBV9 | CASRQVDGGGYTF | TGTGCCAGCAGACAAGTAGACGGGGGCGGCTACACCTTC
15 | . | . | TRBJ1-6 | TRBV6-4 | CASSEVIRGSRTLHF | TGTGCCAGCAGTGAGGTTATTCGGGGATCGAGGACCCTCCACTTT
13 | . | . | TRBJ1-6 | TRBV7-9 | CASSSNRGSPLHF | TGTGCCAGCAGCTCCAACCGCGGTTCACCCCTCCACTTT
16 | TRBD1 | . | TRBJ1-2 | TRBV24-1 | CATSPSGGQILYGYTF | TGTGCCACCAGTCCCTCAGGGGGACAGATCCTCTATGGCTACACCTTC
15 | TRBD1 | . | TRBJ1-6 | TRBV10-3 | CAIRRTGKVNSPLHF | TGTGCCATCAGACGGACAGGGAAAGTAAATTCACCCCTCCACTTT
15 | . | . | TRBJ1-1 | TRBV21-1 | CASSIYRDTDTEAFF | TGTGCCAGCAGCATTTACCGGGACACTGACACTGAAGCTTTCTTT
16 | . | . | TRBJ1-4 | TRBV7-9 | CASSFSWDRSNEKLFF | TGTGCCAGCAGCTTCTCCTGGGACCGATCTAATGAAAAACTGTTTTTT
15 | TRBD1 | . | TRBJ1-5 | TRBV19 | CASSIIGTGRKPQHF | TGTGCCAGTAGTATAATTGGGACAGGGAGAAAGCCCCAGCATTTT
14 | . | once | TRBJ1-5 | TRBV5-8 | CASYTRGRNQPQHF | TGTGCCAGCTATACTCGGGGTCGCAATCAGCCCCAGCATTTT
14 | TRBD2 | . | TRBJ2-7 | TRBV10-3 | CAISEFSGSNEQYF | TGTGCCATCAGTGAGTTCAGCGGGAGCAACGAGCAGTACTTC
15 | TRBD1 | . | TRBJ2-7 | TRBV18 | CASSPISQGPYEQYF | TGTGCCAGCTCACCAATCTCACAGGGGCCTTACGAGCAGTACTTC
13 | TRBD2 | . | TRBJ2-2 | TRBV19 | CASSPTSLGELFF | TGTGCCAGTAGTCCGACTAGCTTAGGGGAGCTGTTTTTT
16 | TRBD1 | . | TRBJ2-7 | TRBV4-2 | CASSLAAGQGAYEQYF | TGTGCCAGCAGCCTGGCTGCTGGACAGGGGGCTTACGAGCAGTACTTC
16 | TRBD1 | . | TRBJ1-5 | TRBV4-1 | CASSRGSGTGDQPQHF | TGCGCCAGCAGCCGAGGGTCCGGGACAGGGGATCAGCCCCAGCATTTT
18 | TRBD1 | . | TRBJ1-1 | TRBV5-6 | CASSLARGQRSMNTEAFF | TGTGCCAGCAGCTTGGCCAGGGGGCAAAGATCAATGAACACTGAAGCTTTCTTT
14 | . | . | TRBJ2-3 | TRBV5-4 | CASSFDASTDTQYF | TGTGCCAGCAGCTTCGACGCTAGCACAGATACGCAGTATTTT
13 | TRBD1 | . | TRBJ2-1 | TRBV19 | CASRRDRVDEQFF | TGTGCCAGTAGGCGTGACAGGGTCGATGAGCAGTTCTTC
13 | . | . | TRBJ2-3 | TRBV14 | CASSQGHRRKQYF | TGTGCCAGCAGCCAAGGACACAGGCGAAAGCAGTATTTT
14 | TRBD2 | once | TRBJ2-1 | TRBV3-1/TRBV3-2 | CASSLLAGYNEQFF | TGTGCCAGCAGCCTACTAGCGGGATACAATGAGCAGTTCTTC
13 | TRBD1 | . | TRBJ2-7 | TRBV27 | CASSRTGVYEQYF | TGTGCCAGCAGTCGGACAGGGGTCTACGAGCAGTACTTC
14 | TRBD2 | . | TRBJ2-1 | TRBV9 | CASSGIAGPNEQFF | TGTGCCAGCAGCGGAATAGCGGGGCCCAATGAGCAGTTCTTC
13 | . | . | TRBJ2-7 | TRBV19 | CASSTWDNTEQYF | TGTGCCAGTAGTACCTGGGACAATACCGAGCAGTACTTC
15 | . | . | TRBJ2-2 | TRBV9 | CASSVEGLNQGELFF | TGTGCCAGCAGCGTGGAGGGGTTGAACCAGGGGGAGCTGTTTTTT
14 | TRBD1 | . | TRBJ1-6 | TRBV5-1 | CASSDGTGNSPLHF | TGCGCCAGCAGCGACGGGACAGGCAATTCACCCCTCCACTTT
17 | . | few | TRBJ1-5 | TRBV3-1/TRBV3-2 | CASSQVGGRGTHQPQHF | TGTGCCAGCAGCCAAGTGGGAGGCCGCGGCACCCATCAGCCCCAGCATTTT